The 22 T cell receptor beta chains below come from one sample, sequenced in a study of cytomegalovirus exposure and HLA in healthy donors. The PCR was carried out with 60 Vbeta primers and 13 Jbeta primers. Libraries were prepared by immunoSEQ multiplex PCR; TCRdb keeps only in-frame clonotypes and omits some of them. Among 120,000 to 150,000 clones listed, roughly 65% were seen once. Sequencing input: PBMCs. The origin of the receptors is a woman aged 25-40 years in good health and CMV-seronegative.

The chain links TRBV2 to TRBJ2-2; TRBD1 might be the D (6 bases). The CDR3 runs 15 residues. Germline values: CDR1 SNHLY, CDR2 FYNNEI. V was trimmed by 3 bases and J by 3 bases, leaving 11 bases between them. CDR3 nucleotide sequence: TGTGCCAGCAGTGATTGGGGGCCCCACACCGGGGAGCTGTTTTTT. The encoded protein is CASSDWGPHTGELFF.

Notes on this clone: The same CDR3 can be traced to other DNA sequences in this sample. V is TRBV5-6 and J is TRBJ1-5, with 7 positions matching TRBD1. Germline V gene data show CDR1 as SGHDT and CDR2 as YYEEEE. V shed 0 bases, J shed 7 bases, and the junction held 4 bases outside the gene matches. The CDR3 length is 14 residues. The CDR3: CASSLGQGDQPQHF. CDR3 coding DNA: TGTGCCAGCAGCTTGGGACAGGGAGACCAGCCCCAGCATTTT.

The chain has TRBV9 and TRBJ1-2; D remains unclear. The CDR3 consists of 14 residues. The ends were cut back, 3 bases at V and 3 bases at J, with 12 bases in the middle. The germline gives CDR1 SGDLS, CDR2 YYNGEE. CDR3 sequence (DNA): TGTGCCAGCAGCGACCCGGGAACGGACTATGGCTACACCTTC. Residues: CASSDPGTDYGYTF.

The count of this clone is one. J is TRBJ2-3 and V is TRBV7-3; no clear D. CDR3 size: 14 residues. Germline V gene lookup returns CDR1 SGHTA and CDR2 FQGTGA. Trimming shortened V by 4 bases and J by 0 bases, and 8 bases separated the two germline ends. The CDR3 DNA reads as TGTGCCAGCAGCTCGTTCGGGAGCACAGATACGCAGTATTTT. Its protein product is CASSSFGSTDTQYF.

CDR3 loop: CSVRGGRGSSYEQYF. The DNA for the CDR3 is TGCAGCGTTCGCGGGGGCAGGGGTAGCTCCTACGAGCAGTACTTC. The chain joins TRBV29-1 to TRBJ2-7; TRBD2 is a possible D gene (7 bases). V was clipped by 5 bases and J by 0 bases, with 17 bases between them. Germline V lookup: CDR1 SQVTM, CDR2 ANQGSEA. This CDR3 is built from 15 residues.

A few counts support this clone. The chain employs TRBV11-2 and TRBJ2-7; D is uncertain. Germline CDR1 and CDR2: SGHAT and FQNNGV. V lost 2 bases and J 2 bases, leaving 16 bases between the germline ends. The CDR3 extends over 16 amino acids. CDR3 nucleotide sequence: TGTGCCAGCAGCTTAAGGTTCGCCAGGTTGGCCTACGAGCAGTACTTC. This encodes CASSLRFARLAYEQYF.

This clone was found once. V is TRBV18 and J is TRBJ2-5, with D perhaps matching TRBD2 (7 bases). The CDR3 has 15 amino acids. Deletions cut 3 bases from V and 4 bases from J, with 15 bases between. From germline, CDR1 is KGHSH and CDR2 LQKENI. DNA for the CDR3: TGTGCCAGCTCACCCTCGTCGGGGGGCATAGAGACCCAGTACTTC. Its translation is CASSPSSGGIETQYF.

The chain uses TRBV5-4 and TRBJ2-3; D is uncertain. The CDR3 is 13 amino acids. With 4 bases removed from V and 2 bases from J, the gap between germline ends came to 8 bases. In germline, CDR1 is SGHNT, CDR2 YYREEE (reference sequence). The DNA for the CDR3 is TGTGCCAGCAGCCGAACAGACACAGATACGCAGTATTTT. Protein sequence: CASSRTDTDTQYF.

The gene calls are TRBV30 and TRBJ1-1; D is uncertain. This CDR3 is built from 13 residues. Germline V gene sequence: CDR1 GTSNPN, CDR2 SVGIG (reference sequence). Trimming pared 0 bases from V and 6 bases from J, leaving 11 bases between. The CDR3 DNA sequence: TGTGCCTGGAGTGTTGCACTACTCGCTGAAGCTTTCTTT. It translates to CAWSVALLAEAFF.

The J gene is TRBJ1-3, the V gene TRBV30; possibly TRBD1 for D (5 bases). Germline CDR1 and CDR2: GTSNPN and SVGIG (reference sequence). The ends were cut back, 7 bases at V and 0 bases at J, with 13 bases in the middle. The CDR3 covers 14 residues. The CDR3 protein is CALGDYRSGNTIYF. The CDR3 DNA sequence: TGTGCCTTAGGGGACTATCGCTCTGGAAACACCATATATTTT.

The chain joins TRBV9 to TRBJ1-2; D might be TRBD1 (5 bases). This CDR3 contains 15 residues. Trimming shortened V by 4 bases and J by 4 bases, and 17 bases separated the two germline ends. Germline assignment: CDR1 SGDLS and CDR2 YYNGEE. CDR3 nucleotide sequence: TGTGCCAGCAGCACCCGCGGGGGTACGGCCTATGGCTACACCTTC. This sequence encodes CASSTRGGTAYGYTF.

The rearrangement joins TRBV5-5 to TRBJ2-3, with 8 bases identical to TRBD2. The CDR3 is 15 amino acids. J lost 0 bases, V lost 2 bases, and 2 bases had no gene match. Per germline, CDR1 SGHKS and CDR2 YYEKEE (reference sequence). For the CDR3, the DNA is TGTGCCAGCAGCTTACTAGCGGATAGCACAGATACGCAGTATTTT. It codes for CASSLLADSTDTQYF.

This clone was counted between two and nine times. The chain employs TRBV21-1 and TRBJ2-5; the table names TRBD2, a call not compared with the DNA. TRBV21-1 is a listed pseudogene. This CDR3 region has 17 residues. The CDR3 nucleotides read TGTGCCAGCAGCAAAAAATCCAACGGGAGGGCCGAAGAGACCCAGTACTTC. Its protein is CASSKKSNGRAEETQYF.

The gene calls are TRBV18 and TRBJ2-2; D possibly corresponds to TRBD1 (5 bases). Per the germline V gene, CDR1 is KGHSH and CDR2 is LQKENI. The CDR3 extends over 14 amino acids. V was clipped by 4 bases and J by 1 base, with 7 bases between them. CDR3 nucleotide sequence: TGTGCCAGCTCACGAGACAGGAACACCGGGGAGCTGTTTTTT. Translation: CASSRDRNTGELFF. Filled out from reference TRBV18 and TRBJ2-2, the complete variable domain reads NAGVMQNPRHLVRRRGQEARLRCSPMKGHSHVYWYRQLPEEGLKFMVYLQKENIIDESGMPKERFSAEFPKEGPSILRIQQVVRGDSAAYFCASSRDRNTGELFFGEGSRLTVL.

J is TRBJ2-6 and V is TRBV5-4; a possible D gene is TRBD1 (6 bases). V dropped 3 bases and J dropped 0 bases, with 10 bases sitting between them. This CDR3 comprises 16 residues. CDR1 is SGHNT, CDR2 YYREEE, per germline (reference sequence). The CDR3 DNA sequence: TGTGCCAGCAGCTCCCGGACAGTCTCTGGGGCCAACGTCCTGACTTTC. Its protein product is CASSSRTVSGANVLTF.

The chain has TRBV19 and TRBJ1-5; 7 bases agree with TRBD1. The CDR3 has 16 amino acids. CDR1 is LNHDA and CDR2 is SQIVND in the germline V gene (reference sequence). V was pared by 8 bases and J by 4 bases, with 14 bases of the junction left unmatched. The CDR3, as DNA: TGTGCCAGTCAACAGGGGCAGGGTATCGGAAATCAGCCCCAGCATTTT. Translated: CASQQGQGIGNQPQHF.

This clone was observed a handful of times. The V call is TRBV5-1, the J call TRBJ2-2, with 11 bases that match TRBD2. From germline, CDR1 is SGHRS and CDR2 YFSETQ. Trimming removed 10 bases from V and 6 bases from J; junction bases left unmatched: 11. The CDR3 length is 15 residues. The CDR3 loop is CASRLGTSGAGELFF. The CDR3 DNA reads as TGCGCCTCCCGTCTCGGGACTAGCGGAGCCGGGGAGCTGTTTTTT. The variable domain in full, completed from reference TRBV5-1 and TRBJ2-2, reads KAGVTQTPRYLIKTRGQQVTLSCSPISGHRSVSWYQQTPGQGLQFLFEYFSETQRNKGNFPGRFSGRQFSNSRSEMNVSTLELGDSALYLCASRLGTSGAGELFFGEGSRLTVL.

The chain employs TRBV10-3 and TRBJ2-1; 10 nucleotides agree with TRBD2. Germline CDR1 and CDR2: ENHRY and SYGVKD. The CDR3 extends over 18 amino acids. The J segment lost 1 base and the V segment lost 0 bases, leaving 6 bases of the junction unmatched. The CDR3 DNA reads TGTGCCATCAGTGAGTCGAGCGGGAGGGCTCTGTCCTACAATGAGCAGTTCTTC. Encoded protein: CAISESSGRALSYNEQFF.

This clone was picked up a small number of times. V and J are TRBV30 and TRBJ1-6, with D maybe TRBD1 (5 bases). The CDR3 is 15 amino acids. Germline values: CDR1 GTSNPN, CDR2 SVGIG (reference sequence). Trimming removed 0 bases from V and 6 bases from J, with 12 bases in between. CDR3 bases: TGTGCCTGGAGTGTACCCCCGGGGGGTAATTCACCCCTCCACTTT. This sequence encodes CAWSVPPGGNSPLHF.

The gene calls are TRBV11-2 and TRBJ2-1, with 7 bases matching TRBD1. The junction had 9 bases not matched to a gene; V was cut back by 1 base and J by 12 bases. The CDR3 covers 14 residues. Germline lookup yields CDR1 SGHAT and CDR2 FQNNGV. This CDR3 reads CASSLGQGLGPQFF. CDR3 DNA sequence: TGTGCCAGCAGCTTAGGACAGGGTTTAGGCCCGCAGTTCTTC.

The chain links TRBV18 to TRBJ2-2; possible D gene TRBD1, 6 bases. Trimming shortened V by 5 bases and J by 6 bases, and 13 bases separated the two germline ends. Per the germline V gene, CDR1 is KGHSH and CDR2 is LQKENI. The CDR3 contains 14 residues. DNA of the CDR3: TGTGCCAGCTCATCCCAGGGGACGCCCGGGGAGCTGTTTTTT. This sequence encodes CASSSQGTPGELFF.

In the case of this clone: The CDR3 end shows no conserved phenylalanine or tryptophan, and so a read error is likely. This rearrangement joins TRBV7-9 to TRBJ1-2; 7 bases map to TRBD1. CDR3 length: 14 amino acids. CDR1 and CDR2 from the germline V gene are SEHNR and FQNEAQ (reference sequence). Losses at the gene ends were 3 bases for V and 8 bases for J; bases not matched to a gene: 9. CDR3 sequence: CASSLAGGGRGYTL. In DNA form, the CDR3 reads TGTGCCAGCAGCTTGGCAGGGGGTGGCCGGGGCTACACCCTC.